This paragraph covers one T cell receptor beta chain sequence. The sample belongs to a study of blood T cell repertoires in COVID-19. The length of the CDR3 is 16 residues. Germline trimming cut 1 base from V and 0 bases from J; bases unmatched to any gene: 2. Germline-derived CDR1 and CDR2 are SGHRS and YFSETQ. Generated by immunoSEQ multiplex PCR, the TCRdb table keeps only in-frame clones and is missing some. Among approximately 320,000 clones listed, approximately 88% were seen once. Each participant's cohort was designated according to participant-reported clinical history. The sample comprised PBMCs or T cells enriched from blood (not recorded which). This sequence originates from a young woman who had recovered from COVID-19. The genes are TRBV5-1 and TRBJ1-4; TRBD1 agrees at 8 bases. Written as DNA, the CDR3 is TGCGCCAGCAGCTTGCAGGGACAGGCAACTAATGAAAAACTGTTTTTT. Protein sequence: CASSLQGQATNEKLFF.